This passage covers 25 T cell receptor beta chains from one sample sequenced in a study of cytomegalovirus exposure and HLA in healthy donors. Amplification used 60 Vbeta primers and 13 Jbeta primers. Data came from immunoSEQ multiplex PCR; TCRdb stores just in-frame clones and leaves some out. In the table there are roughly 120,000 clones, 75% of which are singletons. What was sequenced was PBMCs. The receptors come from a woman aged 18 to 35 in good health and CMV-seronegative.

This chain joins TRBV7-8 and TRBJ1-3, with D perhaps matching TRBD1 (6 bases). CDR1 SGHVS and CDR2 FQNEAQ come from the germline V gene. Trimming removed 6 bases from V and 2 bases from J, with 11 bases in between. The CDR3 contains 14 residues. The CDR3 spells CASRNREPGNTIYF. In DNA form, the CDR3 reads TGTGCCAGCAGAAACAGGGAACCTGGAAACACCATATATTTT.

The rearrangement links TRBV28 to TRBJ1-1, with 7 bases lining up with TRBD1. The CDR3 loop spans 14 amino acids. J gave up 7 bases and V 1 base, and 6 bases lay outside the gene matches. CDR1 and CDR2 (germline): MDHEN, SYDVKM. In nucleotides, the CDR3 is TGTGCCAGCAGTTTATCACAGGGGACGGGTGAAGCTTTCTTT. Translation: CASSLSQGTGEAFF.

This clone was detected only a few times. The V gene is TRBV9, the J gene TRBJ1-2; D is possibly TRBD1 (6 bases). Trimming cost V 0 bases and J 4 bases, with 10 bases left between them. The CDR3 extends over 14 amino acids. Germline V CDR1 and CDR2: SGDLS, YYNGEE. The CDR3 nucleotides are TGTGCCAGCAGCGTAGCTTCAGGGGCCTATGGCTACACCTTC. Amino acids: CASSVASGAYGYTF.

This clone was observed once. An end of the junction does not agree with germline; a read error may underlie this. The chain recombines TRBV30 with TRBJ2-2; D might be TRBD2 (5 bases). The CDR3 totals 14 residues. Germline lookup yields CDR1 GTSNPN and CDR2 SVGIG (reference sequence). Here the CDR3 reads CAWKPVANTGELLF. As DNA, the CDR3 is TGTGCCTGGAAACCAGTCGCGAACACCGGGGAGCTGCTTTTT.

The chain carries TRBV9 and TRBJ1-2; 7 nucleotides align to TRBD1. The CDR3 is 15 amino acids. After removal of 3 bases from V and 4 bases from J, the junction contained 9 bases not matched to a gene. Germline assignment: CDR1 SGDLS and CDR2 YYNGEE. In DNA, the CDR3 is TGTGCCAGCAGCGAAGTCCGACAGGGAGGCTATGGCTACACCTTC. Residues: CASSEVRQGGYGYTF. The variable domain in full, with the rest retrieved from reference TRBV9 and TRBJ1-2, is DSGVTQTPKHLITATGQRVTLRCSPRSGDLSVYWYQQSLDQGLQFLIQYYNGEERAKGNILERFSAQQFPDLHSELNLSSLELGDSALYFCASSEVRQGGYGYTFGSGTRLTVV.

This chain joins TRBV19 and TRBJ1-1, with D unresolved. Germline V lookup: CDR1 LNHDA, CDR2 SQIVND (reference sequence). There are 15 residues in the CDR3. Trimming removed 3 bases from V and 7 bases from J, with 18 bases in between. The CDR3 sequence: CASSMATRATGEAFF. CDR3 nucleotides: TGTGCCAGTAGTATGGCCACGAGGGCTACGGGTGAAGCTTTCTTT. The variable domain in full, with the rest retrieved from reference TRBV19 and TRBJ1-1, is DGGITQSPKYLFRKEGQNVTLSCEQNLNHDAMYWYRQDPGQGLRLIYYSQIVNDFQKGDIAEGYSVSREKKESFPLTVTSAQKNPTAFYLCASSMATRATGEAFFGQGTRLTVV.

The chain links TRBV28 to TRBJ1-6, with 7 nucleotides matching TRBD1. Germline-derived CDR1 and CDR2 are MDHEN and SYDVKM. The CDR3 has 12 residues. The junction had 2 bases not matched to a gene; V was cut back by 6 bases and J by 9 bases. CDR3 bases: TGTGCCAGCAGGAACAGGGGTTCACCCCTCCACTTT. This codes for CASRNRGSPLHF.

Written as DNA, the CDR3 is TGTGCCAGCAGTCGTAACAGGAACTATGGCTACACCTTC. Protein product: CASSRNRNYGYTF. The chain recombines TRBV6-4 with TRBJ1-2; D is possibly TRBD1 (5 bases). V gave up 5 bases and J gave up 2 bases, with 9 bases separating them. CDR3 length equals 13 residues. Germline V gene lookup returns CDR1 MRHNA and CDR2 SNTAGT.

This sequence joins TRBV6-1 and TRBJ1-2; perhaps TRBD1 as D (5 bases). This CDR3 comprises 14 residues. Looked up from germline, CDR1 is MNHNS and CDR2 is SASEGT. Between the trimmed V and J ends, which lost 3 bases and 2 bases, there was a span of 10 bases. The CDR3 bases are TGTGCCAGCAGTGACCCCCCAGGGAACTATGGCTACACCTTC. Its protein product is CASSDPPGNYGYTF.

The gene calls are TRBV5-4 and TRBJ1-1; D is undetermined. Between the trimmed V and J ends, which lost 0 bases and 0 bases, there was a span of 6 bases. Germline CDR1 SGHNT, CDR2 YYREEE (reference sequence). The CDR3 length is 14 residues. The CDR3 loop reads CASSLEHMNTEAFF. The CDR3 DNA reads TGTGCCAGCAGCTTGGAACACATGAACACTGAAGCTTTCTTT.

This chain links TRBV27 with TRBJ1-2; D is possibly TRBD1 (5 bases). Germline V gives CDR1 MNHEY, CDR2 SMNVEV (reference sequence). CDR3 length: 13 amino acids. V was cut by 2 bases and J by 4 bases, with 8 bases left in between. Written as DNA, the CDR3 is TGTGCCAGCAGTTTAAGGCAGGGCTATGGCTACACCTTC. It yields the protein CASSLRQGYGYTF.

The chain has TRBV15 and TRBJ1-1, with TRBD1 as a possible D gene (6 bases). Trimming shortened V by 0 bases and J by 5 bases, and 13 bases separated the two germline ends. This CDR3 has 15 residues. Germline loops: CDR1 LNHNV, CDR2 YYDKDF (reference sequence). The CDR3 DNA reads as TGTGCCACCAGCAGAGATTACGGGGGGCGTACTGAAGCTTTCTTT. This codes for CATSRDYGGRTEAFF.

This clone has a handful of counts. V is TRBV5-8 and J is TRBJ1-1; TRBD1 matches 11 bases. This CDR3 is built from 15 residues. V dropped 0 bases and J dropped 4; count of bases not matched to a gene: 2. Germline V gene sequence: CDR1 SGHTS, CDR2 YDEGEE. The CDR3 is CASSLAGTGGTEAFF. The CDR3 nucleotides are TGTGCCAGCAGCTTGGCCGGGACAGGGGGCACTGAAGCTTTCTTT.

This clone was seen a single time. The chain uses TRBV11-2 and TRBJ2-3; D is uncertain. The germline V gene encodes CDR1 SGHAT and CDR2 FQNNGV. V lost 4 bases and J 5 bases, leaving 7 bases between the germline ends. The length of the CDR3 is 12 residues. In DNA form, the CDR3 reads TGTGCCAGCAGCTCTACGGGAGATACGCAGTATTTT. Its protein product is CASSSTGDTQYF. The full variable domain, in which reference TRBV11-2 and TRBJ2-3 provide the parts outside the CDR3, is EAGVAQSPRYKIIEKRQSVAFWCNPISGHATLYWYQQILGQGPKLLIQFQNNGVVDDSQLPKDRFSAERLKGVDSTLKIQPAKLEDSAVYLCASSSTGDTQYFGPGTRLTVL.

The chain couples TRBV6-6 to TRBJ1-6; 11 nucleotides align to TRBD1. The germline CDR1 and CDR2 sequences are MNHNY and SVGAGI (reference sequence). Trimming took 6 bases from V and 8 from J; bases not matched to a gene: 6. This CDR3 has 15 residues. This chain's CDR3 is CASSSLGQGDSPLHF. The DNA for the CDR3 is TGTGCCAGCAGCTCCCTGGGACAGGGGGATTCACCCCTCCACTTT.

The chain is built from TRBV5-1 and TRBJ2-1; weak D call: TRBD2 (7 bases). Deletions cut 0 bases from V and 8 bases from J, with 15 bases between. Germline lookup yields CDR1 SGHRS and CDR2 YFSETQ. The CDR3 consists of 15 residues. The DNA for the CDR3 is TGCGCCAGCAGCTTGGGAGGGAGGGGGATCGATGAGCAGTTCTTC. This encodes CASSLGGRGIDEQFF.

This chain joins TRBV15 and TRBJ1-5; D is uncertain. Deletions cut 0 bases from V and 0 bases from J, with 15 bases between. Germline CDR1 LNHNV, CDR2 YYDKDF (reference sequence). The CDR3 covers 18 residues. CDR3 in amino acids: CATSRDFGQSYSNQPQHF. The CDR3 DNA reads TGTGCCACCAGCAGAGATTTTGGGCAATCTTATAGCAATCAGCCCCAGCATTTT.

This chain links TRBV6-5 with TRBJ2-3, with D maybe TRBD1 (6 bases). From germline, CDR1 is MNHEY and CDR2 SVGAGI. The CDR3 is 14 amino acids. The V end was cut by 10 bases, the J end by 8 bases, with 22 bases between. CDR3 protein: CATLVRDNGFTQYF. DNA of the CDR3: TGTGCCACCCTCGTAAGGGACAACGGATTTACGCAGTATTTT.

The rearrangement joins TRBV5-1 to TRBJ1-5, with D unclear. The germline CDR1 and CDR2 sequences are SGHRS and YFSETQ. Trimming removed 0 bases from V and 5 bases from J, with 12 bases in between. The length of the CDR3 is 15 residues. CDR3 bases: TGCGCCAGCAGCTTGGACGGAGAATCGTATCAGCCCCAGCATTTT. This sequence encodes CASSLDGESYQPQHF.

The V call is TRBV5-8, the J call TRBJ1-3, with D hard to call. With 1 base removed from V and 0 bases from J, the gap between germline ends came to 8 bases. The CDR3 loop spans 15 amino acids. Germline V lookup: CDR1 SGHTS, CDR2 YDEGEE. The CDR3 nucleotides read TGTGCCAGCAGCTTGTTAGCCATCTCTGGAAACACCATATATTTT. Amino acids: CASSLLAISGNTIYF.

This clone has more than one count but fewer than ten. Here the CDR3 DNA reads TGCGCCAGCAGCCGTTCCGGGACAGGGACGGAGCCCCAGCATTTT. Protein product: CASSRSGTGTEPQHF. The chain couples TRBV4-1 to TRBJ1-5; 9 bases line up with TRBD1. Trimming took 4 bases from V and 8 from J; bases not matched to a gene: 9. The CDR3 has 15 amino acids. Germline CDR1 reads MGHRA; CDR2 reads YSYEKL.

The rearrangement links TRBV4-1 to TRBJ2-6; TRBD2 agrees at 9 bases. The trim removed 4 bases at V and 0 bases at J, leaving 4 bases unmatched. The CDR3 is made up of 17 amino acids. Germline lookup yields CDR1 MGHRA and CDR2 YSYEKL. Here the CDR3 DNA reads TGCGCCAGCAGCCTAGCGGGGGCCGTCTCTGGGGCCAACGTCCTGACTTTC. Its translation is CASSLAGAVSGANVLTF.

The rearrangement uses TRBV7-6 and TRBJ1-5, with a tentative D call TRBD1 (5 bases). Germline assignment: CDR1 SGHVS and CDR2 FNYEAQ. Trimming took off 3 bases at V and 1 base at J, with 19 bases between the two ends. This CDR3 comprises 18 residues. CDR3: CASSFKAPIGASNQPQHF. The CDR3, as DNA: TGTGCCAGCAGCTTTAAGGCCCCCATAGGGGCAAGCAATCAGCCCCAGCATTTT.

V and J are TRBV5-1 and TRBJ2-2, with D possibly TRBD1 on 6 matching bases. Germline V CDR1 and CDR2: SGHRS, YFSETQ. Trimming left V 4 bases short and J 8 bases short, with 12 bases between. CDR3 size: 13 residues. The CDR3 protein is CASSVDRLGELFF. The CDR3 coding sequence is TGCGCCAGCAGCGTGGACAGACTAGGGGAGCTGTTTTTT.

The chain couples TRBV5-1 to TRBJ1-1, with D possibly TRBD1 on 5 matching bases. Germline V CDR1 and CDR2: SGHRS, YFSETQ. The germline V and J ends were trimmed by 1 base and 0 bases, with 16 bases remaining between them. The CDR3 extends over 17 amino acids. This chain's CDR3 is CASSLLGSGTLNTEAFF. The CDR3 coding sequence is TGCGCCAGCAGCTTGCTAGGATCGGGGACTTTGAACACTGAAGCTTTCTTT. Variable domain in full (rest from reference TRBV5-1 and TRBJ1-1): KAGVTQTPRYLIKTRGQQVTLSCSPISGHRSVSWYQQTPGQGLQFLFEYFSETQRNKGNFPGRFSGRQFSNSRSEMNVSTLELGDSALYLCASSLLGSGTLNTEAFFGQGTRLTVV.